This T cell receptor (beta chain) came from a study of beta chain features in type 1 diabetes. Trimming stripped 5 bases from V and 7 bases from J, with 6 bases between. The CDR3 is 11 residues long. Germline CDR1 and CDR2: SGDLS and YYNGEE. What was sequenced were expressed TCRB transcripts, since all of the isolated RNA had been reverse transcribed. The method was immunoSEQ multiplex PCR; TCRdb's version includes in-frame clones alone and lacks a portion of them. Among 430,000 or so clones, 9.5% to 12% were seen once, and the ten largest hold about 0.045%. This sequence was found in a woman younger than 35 in good health. The V and J genes are TRBV9 and TRBJ2-2; no reliable D call. Material: naive CD4+ T cells from blood. The CDR3 reads CASSRNGELFF. DNA for the CDR3: TGTGCCAGCAGTAGGAACGGGGAGCTGTTTTTT. Full variable domain (missing parts from reference TRBV9 and TRBJ2-2): DSGVTQTPKHLITATGQRVTLRCSPRSGDLSVYWYQQSLDQGLQFLIQYYNGEERAKGNILERFSAQQFPDLHSELNLSSLELGDSALYFCASSRNGELFFGEGSRLTVL.